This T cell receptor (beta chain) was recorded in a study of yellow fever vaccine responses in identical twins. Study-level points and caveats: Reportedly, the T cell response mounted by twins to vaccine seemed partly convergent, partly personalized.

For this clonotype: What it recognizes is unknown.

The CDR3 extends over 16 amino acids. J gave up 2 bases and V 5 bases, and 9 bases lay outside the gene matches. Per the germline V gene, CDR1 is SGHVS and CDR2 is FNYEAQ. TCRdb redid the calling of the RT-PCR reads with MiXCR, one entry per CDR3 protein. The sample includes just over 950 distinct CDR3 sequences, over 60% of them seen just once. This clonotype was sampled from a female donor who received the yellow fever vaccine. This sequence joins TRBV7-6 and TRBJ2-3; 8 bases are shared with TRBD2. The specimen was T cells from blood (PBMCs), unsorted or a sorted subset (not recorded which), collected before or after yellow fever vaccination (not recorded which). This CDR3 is CASSARLAGITDTQYF. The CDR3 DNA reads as TGTGCCAGCAGCGCCCGTTTAGCGGGGATCACAGATACGCAGTATTTT.